This entry is about one TCR beta chain. Its target is unknown. From more than 9 ml of fresh peripheral blood, PBMCs were isolated. The entry originates in a study of T cells in Graves' hyperthyroidism and ophthalmopathy. Broader study findings: Median prediction lead before ophthalmopathy onset was six to eight months with the model.

RNA transcripts yielded amplified TCR beta CDR3 regions. TCR CDR3 underwent first-round RT-PCR with the HTBI primer set. TCRdb reanalysed the multiplex PCR reads using MiXCR and keeps one entry per CDR3 protein. The data hold 390,000 or so distinct CDR3 sequences, with about 15% observed a single time. J lost 3 bases, V lost 2 bases, and 5 bases had no gene match. CDR3 size: 16 residues. CDR1 and CDR2 (germline): SGDLS, YYNGEE. The receptor was derived from a man younger than 35 with Graves' ophthalmopathy. The sample comprised blood. The chain employs TRBV9 and TRBJ2-2; 9 nucleotides match TRBD1. CDR3 protein: CASSVGTGWDTGELFF. CDR3 sequence (DNA): TGTGCCAGCAGCGTCGGGACAGGGTGGGACACCGGGGAGCTGTTTTTT.